The 11 T cell receptor beta chains below all came from one sample that was sequenced in a study of T cell responses to AZD1222 COVID-19 vaccine. Measured with immunoSEQ multiplex PCR; TCRdb has only the in-frame clones, and not every one. The data show 43,000 or so clones, with about 90% seen just once and approximately 40% held by the top ten. The material sequenced was peripheral blood, taken 28 days after the second AZD1222 dose. These receptors originate from an adult who received the AZD1222 COVID-19 vaccine.

The J gene is TRBJ1-3, the V gene TRBV4-2, with D possibly matching TRBD1 (5 bases). This CDR3 contains 15 residues. The germline gives CDR1 LGHNA, CDR2 YNFKEQ. Trimming took off 1 base at V and 4 bases at J, with 11 bases between the two ends. The CDR3 here is CASSQAGTGGNTIYF. For the CDR3, the DNA is TGTGCCAGCAGCCAAGCCGGGACGGGGGGAAACACCATATATTTT.

The chain uses TRBV11-2 and TRBJ2-7; 9 bases agree with TRBD2. V lost 2 bases to trimming and J lost 0 bases; unmatched junction nucleotides: 8. This CDR3 contains 17 residues. Germline assignment: CDR1 SGHAT and CDR2 FQNNGV. CDR3 region: CASSLTAGGSSSYEQYF. The CDR3 coding sequence is TGTGCCAGCAGCTTAACAGCGGGGGGCTCCAGCTCCTACGAGCAGTACTTC.

The CDR3: CASSGTVTGELFF. CDR3 nucleotide sequence: TGCGCCAGCAGCGGTACAGTCACCGGGGAGCTGTTTTTT. The rearrangement joins TRBV5-1 to TRBJ2-2; D not resolved. With 4 bases removed from V and 4 bases from J, the gap between germline ends came to 8 bases. CDR3 size: 13 residues. Germline loops: CDR1 SGHRS, CDR2 YFSETQ.

Details on this clone: This same CDR3 is encoded by further DNA sequences in the sample. The gene calls are TRBV5-1 and TRBJ1-2; D is unclear. V lost 5 bases and J lost 1, with 6 bases in between. This CDR3 is 12 amino acids long. The germline V gene has CDR1 SGHRS and CDR2 YFSETQ. CDR3: CASSLLNYGYTF. Written as DNA, the CDR3 is TGCGCCAGCAGTCTACTTAACTATGGCTACACCTTC.

In nucleotides, the CDR3 is TGTGCCAGCAGCTTAATGGTGAACACCGGGGAGCTGTTTTTT. Translating gives CASSLMVNTGELFF. The rearrangement joins TRBV11-2 to TRBJ2-2; D uncertain. CDR3 length: 14 residues. From germline, CDR1 is SGHAT and CDR2 FQNNGV. Trimming cost V 2 bases and J 1 base, with 5 bases left between them.

A single count supports this clone. The rearrangement uses TRBV7-2 and TRBJ1-1; D gene unclear. V gave up 5 bases and J gave up 4 bases, with 20 bases separating them. Germline CDR1 and CDR2: SGHTA and FQGNSA. CDR3 length: 16 residues. CDR3 sequence: CASSPQLAGWTTEAFF. The CDR3 DNA sequence: TGTGCCAGCAGCCCCCAGTTGGCGGGGTGGACCACTGAAGCTTTCTTT.

The rearrangement uses TRBV5-1 and TRBJ2-1, with 7 bases aligning to TRBD1. The V gene end was trimmed by 8 bases and the J gene end by 4 bases; junction bases not matched to a gene: 12. CDR3 length: 15 amino acids. Per germline, CDR1 SGHRS and CDR2 YFSETQ. The CDR3 DNA is TGCGCCAGGGGGACAGACCAAAGGGCTTACAATGAGCAGTTCTTC. Translated, it gives CARGTDQRAYNEQFF.

This chain joins TRBV7-2 and TRBJ2-5; D possibly matches TRBD1 or TRBD2 (5 bases each). Trimming took 1 base from V and 8 from J, leaving 11 bases between them. CDR1 is SGHTA and CDR2 is FQGNSA in the germline V gene. This CDR3 has 13 residues. CDR3 DNA sequence: TGTGCCAGCAGCTTAGAAGGGACCAGCACCCAGTACTTC. Translating it yields CASSLEGTSTQYF.

This clone was observed once. The rearrangement links TRBV30 to TRBJ1-5, with no clear D. The CDR3 contains 12 residues. CDR1 and CDR2 (germline): GTSNPN, SVGIG (reference sequence). Trimming left V 7 bases short and J 0 bases short, with 7 bases between. This CDR3 is CAFGDSNQPQHF. CDR3 in DNA: TGTGCCTTCGGGGATAGCAATCAGCCCCAGCATTTT.

This clone occurred a few times. The CDR3, as DNA: TGTGCCAGCAGACCCTCAGATACCGGGGAGCTGTTTTTT. This translates into CASRPSDTGELFF. The gene calls are TRBV12-3 or TRBV12-4 and TRBJ2-2; no definite D call. CDR3 length equals 13 residues. Trimming cost V 6 bases and J 5 bases, with 10 bases left between them.

The rearrangement joins TRBV19 to TRBJ2-2, with TRBD2 matching over 9 bases. This CDR3 region has 16 residues. The V gene's germline CDR1 is LNHDA and CDR2 SQIVND (reference sequence). V gave up 4 bases and J gave up 1 base; unmatched junction bases: 4. CDR3 DNA sequence: TGTGCCAGTAGTACGTCTAGCGGGGTGAACACCGGGGAGCTGTTTTTT. It translates to CASSTSSGVNTGELFF.